The clone carrying this T cell receptor (beta chain) was seen just once. This sample is part of a study of T cell changes during pregnancy in multiple sclerosis. Repertoires were generated with immunoSEQ multiplex PCR, while TCRdb's copy carries only in-frame clones and drops some. In the table there are about 60,000 clones, 93% of which are singletons. CDR1 and CDR2 (germline): SGHNT, YYREEE (reference sequence). There are 13 residues in the CDR3. The V end was cut by 2 bases, the J end by 0 bases, with 6 bases between. The chain employs TRBV5-4 and TRBJ2-7, with unresolved D. Sequences were derived from peripheral blood, sampled after pregnancy. This receptor was identified in a female donor with multiple sclerosis, enrolled in a pregnancy study. CDR3 in amino acids: CASSLAYSYEQYF. The CDR3 DNA follows: TGTGCCAGCAGCTTAGCCTACTCCTACGAGCAGTACTTC.